This entry features one TCR beta chain sequence. This specimen comes from a study of blood T cell repertoires in COVID-19. Overall study: Samples of COVID-19 (acute and convalescent) were obtained from the United States, Italy and Spain. In each case, the material was cDNA or gDNA derived from T cells, B-cell-depleted T cells, or PBMCs.

Original handling: The authors estimated nucleated cell counts from reference gene primer amplification. Data came from immunoSEQ multiplex PCR; TCRdb stores just in-frame clones and leaves some out. Clone size and V and J calls were adopted from that table, with D and trimming inferred from the DNA. The table lists more than 70,000 clones, around 89% of them singletons. Germline values: CDR1 PRHDT, CDR2 FYEKMQ (reference sequence). The V end lost 6 bases, the J end lost 1 base, and 6 bases lay between the germline ends. The CDR3 runs to 12 residues. This sequence originates from a human donor in a cohort sampled during active COVID-19. V usage is TRBV13 and J usage is TRBJ1-1, with D unresolved. The sample taken for sequencing was peripheral blood. CDR3 amino acids: CASSGGNTEAFF. The CDR3 DNA follows: TGTGCCAGCAGTGGCGGGAACACTGAAGCTTTCTTT.